This T cell receptor (beta chain) came from a study of monozygotic twins with inflammatory bowel disease. No DNA is given; TCRdb re-called the 5' RACE reads and lists each CDR3 protein once. This repertoire includes around 400,000 distinct CDR3 sequences. The authors drew over 2 ml of blood from each donor. The CDR3 runs 18 residues. Germline V gene lookup returns CDR1 SGHVS and CDR2 FNYEAQ. Sequenced sample: blood. The source of this sequence is a human donor with ulcerative colitis or Crohn's disease, or a healthy co-twin of an affected twin (not recorded which). The J gene is TRBJ2-1, the V gene TRBV7-6; there is no DNA to check the TCRdb D call of TRBD2. The CDR3: CASSFPSGGTTSYNEQFF.